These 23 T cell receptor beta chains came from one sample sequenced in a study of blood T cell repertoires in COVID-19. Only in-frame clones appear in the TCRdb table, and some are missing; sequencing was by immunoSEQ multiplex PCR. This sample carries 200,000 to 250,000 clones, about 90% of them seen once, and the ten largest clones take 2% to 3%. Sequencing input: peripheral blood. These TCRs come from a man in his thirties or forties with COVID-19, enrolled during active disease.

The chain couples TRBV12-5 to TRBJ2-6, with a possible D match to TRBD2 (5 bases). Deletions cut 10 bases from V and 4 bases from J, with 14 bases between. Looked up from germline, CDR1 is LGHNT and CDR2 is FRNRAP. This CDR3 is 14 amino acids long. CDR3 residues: CAMVKPGGANVLTF. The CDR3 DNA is TGTGCTATGGTCAAGCCGGGGGGGGCCAACGTCCTGACTTTC. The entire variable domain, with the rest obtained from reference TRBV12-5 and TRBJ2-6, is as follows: DARVTQTPRHKVTEMGQEVTMRCQPILGHNTVFWYRQTMMQGLELLAYFRNRAPLDDSGMPKDRFSAEMPDATLATLKIQPSEPRDSAVYFCAMVKPGGANVLTFGAGSRLTVL.

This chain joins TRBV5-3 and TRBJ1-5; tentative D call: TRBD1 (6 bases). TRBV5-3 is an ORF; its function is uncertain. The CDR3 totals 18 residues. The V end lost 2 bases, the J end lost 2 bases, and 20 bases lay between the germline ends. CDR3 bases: TGTGCCAGAAGCTTTATAGGACAGTCTGGGTGGGGCAATCAGCCCCAGCATTTT. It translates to CARSFIGQSGWGNQPQHF.

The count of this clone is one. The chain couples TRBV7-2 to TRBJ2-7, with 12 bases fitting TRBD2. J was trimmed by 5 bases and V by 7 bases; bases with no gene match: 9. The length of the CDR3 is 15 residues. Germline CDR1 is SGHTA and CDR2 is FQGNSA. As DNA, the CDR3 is TGTGCCAGCAACCCACCTAGCGGGGGGGCCCACGAGCAGTACTTC. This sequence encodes CASNPPSGGAHEQYF.

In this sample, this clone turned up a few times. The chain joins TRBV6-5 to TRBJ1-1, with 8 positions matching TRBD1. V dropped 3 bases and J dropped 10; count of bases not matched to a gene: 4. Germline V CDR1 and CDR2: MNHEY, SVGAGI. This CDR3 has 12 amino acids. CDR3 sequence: CASSYGQGRAFF. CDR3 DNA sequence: TGTGCCAGCAGTTATGGACAGGGAAGAGCTTTCTTT.

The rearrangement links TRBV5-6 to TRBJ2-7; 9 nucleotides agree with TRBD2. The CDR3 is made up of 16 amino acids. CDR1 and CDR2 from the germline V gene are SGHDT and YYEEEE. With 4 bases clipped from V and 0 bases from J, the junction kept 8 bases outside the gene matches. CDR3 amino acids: CASSPQASGDSYEQYF. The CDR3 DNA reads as TGTGCCAGCAGCCCACAGGCTAGCGGGGACTCCTACGAGCAGTACTTC.

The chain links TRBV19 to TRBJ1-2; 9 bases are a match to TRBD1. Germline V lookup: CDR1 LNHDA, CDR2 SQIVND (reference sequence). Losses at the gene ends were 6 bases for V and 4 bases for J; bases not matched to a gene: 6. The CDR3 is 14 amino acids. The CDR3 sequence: CASRTTGGGYGYTF. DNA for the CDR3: TGTGCCAGTAGAACGACAGGGGGTGGCTATGGCTACACCTTC.

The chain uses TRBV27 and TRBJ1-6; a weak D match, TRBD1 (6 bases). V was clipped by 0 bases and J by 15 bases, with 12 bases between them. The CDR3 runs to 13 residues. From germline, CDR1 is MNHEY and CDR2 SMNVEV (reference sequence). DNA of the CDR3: TGTGCCAGCAGTTTATCGGGGGGGCTCCTCCTCCACTTT. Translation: CASSLSGGLLLHF.

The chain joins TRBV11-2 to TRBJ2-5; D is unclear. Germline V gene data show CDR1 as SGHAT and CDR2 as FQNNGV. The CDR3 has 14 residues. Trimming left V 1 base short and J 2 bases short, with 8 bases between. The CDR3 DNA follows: TGTGCCAGCAGCTTAGTGGGCAGTCAAGAGACCCAGTACTTC. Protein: CASSLVGSQETQYF.

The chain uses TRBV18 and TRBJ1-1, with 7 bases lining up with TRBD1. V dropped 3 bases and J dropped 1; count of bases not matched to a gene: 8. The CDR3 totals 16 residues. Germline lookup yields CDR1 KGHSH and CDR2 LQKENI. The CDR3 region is CASSPGQLRPNTEAFF. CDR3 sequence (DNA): TGTGCCAGCTCACCGGGACAGCTAAGACCGAACACTGAAGCTTTCTTT.

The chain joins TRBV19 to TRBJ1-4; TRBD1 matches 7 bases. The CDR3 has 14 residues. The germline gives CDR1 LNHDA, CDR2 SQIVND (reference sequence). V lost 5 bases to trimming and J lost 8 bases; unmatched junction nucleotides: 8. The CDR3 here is CASSVQGTGEKLFF. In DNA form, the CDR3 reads TGTGCCAGTAGTGTACAGGGGACGGGAGAAAAACTGTTTTTT.

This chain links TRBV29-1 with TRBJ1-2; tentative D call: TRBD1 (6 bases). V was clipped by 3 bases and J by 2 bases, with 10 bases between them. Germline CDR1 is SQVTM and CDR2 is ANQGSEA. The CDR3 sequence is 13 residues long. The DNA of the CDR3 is TGCAGCGTTGAGATGGGGGCAAACTATGGCTACACCTTC. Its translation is CSVEMGANYGYTF.

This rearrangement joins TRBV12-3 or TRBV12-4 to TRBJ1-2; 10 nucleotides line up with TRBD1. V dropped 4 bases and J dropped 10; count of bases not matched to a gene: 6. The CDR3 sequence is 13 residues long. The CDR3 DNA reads TGTGCCAGCAGTTCGTCGGGACAGGGGCTCTACACCTTC. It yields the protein CASSSSGQGLYTF.

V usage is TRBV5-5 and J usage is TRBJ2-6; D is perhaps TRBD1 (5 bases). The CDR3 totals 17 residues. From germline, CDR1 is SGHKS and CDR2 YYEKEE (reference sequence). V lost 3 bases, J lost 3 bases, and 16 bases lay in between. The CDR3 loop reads CASSWGSGHGGANVLTF. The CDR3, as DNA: TGTGCCAGCAGCTGGGGCTCCGGGCACGGTGGGGCCAACGTCCTGACTTTC.

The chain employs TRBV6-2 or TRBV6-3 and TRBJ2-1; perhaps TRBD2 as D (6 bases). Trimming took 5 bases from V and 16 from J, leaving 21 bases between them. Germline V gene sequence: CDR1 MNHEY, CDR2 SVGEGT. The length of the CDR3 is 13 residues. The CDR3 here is CASSPRRSGREFF. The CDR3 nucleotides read TGTGCCAGCAGTCCCCGGAGATCGGGGCGGGAATTCTTC.

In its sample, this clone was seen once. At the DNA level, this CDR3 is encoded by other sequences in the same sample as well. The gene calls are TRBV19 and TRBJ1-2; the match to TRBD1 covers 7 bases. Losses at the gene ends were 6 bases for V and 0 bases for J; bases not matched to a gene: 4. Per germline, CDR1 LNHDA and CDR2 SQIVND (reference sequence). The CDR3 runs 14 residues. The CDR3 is CASSRDSSNYGYTF. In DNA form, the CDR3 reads TGTGCCAGTAGCCGGGACAGCTCTAACTATGGCTACACCTTC.

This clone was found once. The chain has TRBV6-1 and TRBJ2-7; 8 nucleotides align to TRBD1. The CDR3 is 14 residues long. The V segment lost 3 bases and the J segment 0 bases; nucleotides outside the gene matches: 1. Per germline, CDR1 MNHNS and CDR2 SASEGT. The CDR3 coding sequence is TGTGCCAGCAGTGACAGGGGGCTCTCCTACGAGCAGTACTTC. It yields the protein CASSDRGLSYEQYF.

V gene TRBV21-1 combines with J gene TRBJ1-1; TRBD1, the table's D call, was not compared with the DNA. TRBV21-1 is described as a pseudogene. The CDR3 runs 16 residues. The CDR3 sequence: CASSKSRGPKNTEAFF. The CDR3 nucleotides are TGTGCCAGCAGCAAAAGCAGGGGCCCTAAGAACACTGAAGCTTTCTTT.

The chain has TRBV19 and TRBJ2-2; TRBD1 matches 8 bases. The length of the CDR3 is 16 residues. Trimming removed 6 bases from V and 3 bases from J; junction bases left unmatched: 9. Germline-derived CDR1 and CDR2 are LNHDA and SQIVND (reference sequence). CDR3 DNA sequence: TGTGCCAGTAGACCCCAGGGGGCCTATGACACCGGGGAGCTGTTTTTT. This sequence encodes CASRPQGAYDTGELFF.

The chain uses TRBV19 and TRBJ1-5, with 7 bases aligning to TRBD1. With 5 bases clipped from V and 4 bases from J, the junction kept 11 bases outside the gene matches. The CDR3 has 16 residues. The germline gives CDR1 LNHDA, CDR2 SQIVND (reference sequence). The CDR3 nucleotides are TGTGCCAGTAGTCCTCGACAGGGAGTAGGGAATCAGCCCCAGCATTTT. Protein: CASSPRQGVGNQPQHF.

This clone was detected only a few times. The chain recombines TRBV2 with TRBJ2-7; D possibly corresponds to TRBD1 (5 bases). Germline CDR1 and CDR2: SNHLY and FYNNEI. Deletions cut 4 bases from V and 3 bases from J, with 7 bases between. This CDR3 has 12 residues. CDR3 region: CASSGTGYEQYF. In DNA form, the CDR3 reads TGTGCCAGCAGTGGTACAGGCTACGAGCAGTACTTC.

DNA of the CDR3: TGTGCCAGCAGTTCCGGACAGGGGGATCAGCCCCAGCATTTT. It codes for CASSSGQGDQPQHF. The chain couples TRBV27 to TRBJ1-5, with 10 bases that match TRBD1. This CDR3 region has 14 residues. V dropped 4 bases and J dropped 5; count of bases not matched to a gene: 2. Per germline, CDR1 MNHEY and CDR2 SMNVEV (reference sequence).

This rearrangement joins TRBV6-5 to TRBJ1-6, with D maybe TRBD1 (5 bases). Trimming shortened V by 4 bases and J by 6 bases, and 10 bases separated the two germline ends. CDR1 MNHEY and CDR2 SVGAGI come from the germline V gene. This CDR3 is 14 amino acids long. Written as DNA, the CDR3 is TGTGCCAGCAGTTTTGACAGCCTTAATTCACCCCTCCACTTT. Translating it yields CASSFDSLNSPLHF.

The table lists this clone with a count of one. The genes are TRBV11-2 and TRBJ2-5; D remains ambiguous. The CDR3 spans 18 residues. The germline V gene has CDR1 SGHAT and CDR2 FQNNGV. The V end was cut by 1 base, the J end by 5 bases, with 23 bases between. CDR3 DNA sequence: TGTGCCAGCAGCTTAGCCTTTGGTCGGTCCGTGGGCTCGGAGACCCAGTACTTC. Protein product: CASSLAFGRSVGSETQYF.